A single sample gave rise to the 14 T cell receptor delta chains below, sequenced in a study of gamma delta lymphoproliferative disorders and STAT genes. TCRdb re-called clones from the multiplex PCR reads via CATT. The repertoire consists of approximately 1,200 delta-chain clones, with 1.4% occurring once and the leading ten covering about two fifths. Genomic DNA from isolated PBMCs served as the sequencing template. The sequencing input was blood. These TCRs come from a human donor in good health.

Concerning this clone: TCRdb assigns this DNA the protein of a much larger clone, which departs from its translation at residue 10; this likely reflects a read error, and the protein shown comes from translating the DNA. V gene TRDV1 combines with J gene TRDJ1; D is ambiguous. CDR1 is TSWWSYY and CDR2 is QGS in the germline V gene. The CDR3 sequence is 12 residues long. V lost 6 bases and J lost 12, with 17 bases in between. The CDR3 loop reads CALGDLECGFIF. The CDR3 bases are TGTGCTCTTGGAGACCTAGAGTGTGGATTCATCTTT.

The table lists this clone with a few counts. The amino acid sequence in TCRdb belongs to a much larger clone and departs from this DNA's translation at residue 17, likely a sequencing read error; the sequence shown is translated from the DNA. The CDR3 loop reads CACDTVFRGGDPDLYTNKLIF. Here the CDR3 DNA reads TGTGCCTGTGACACCGTGTTCAGGGGGGGAGACCCCGATCTCTACACCAATAAACTCATCTTT. The chain recombines TRDV2 with TRDJ1, with D possibly matching TRDD3 (6 bases). CDR1 GEAIGNYY and CDR2 EKD come from the germline V gene. The CDR3 covers 21 residues.

This clone was recorded a few times. A far larger clone differs by one base, so this is likely a read error. Other DNA sequences in this specimen translate into the identical CDR3. This chain joins TRDV1 and TRDJ1, with 10 bases fitting TRDD3. This CDR3 contains 25 residues. Germline-derived CDR1 and CDR2 are TSWWSYY and QGS. The CDR3 protein is CALGSSPDAAFYKFDWGMYTDKLIF. The CDR3 nucleotides are TGTGCCCTTGGGTCCTCGCCCGACGCGGCCTTCTACAAATTTGACTGGGGGATGTACACCGATAAACTCATCTTT.

As for this clone: The protein given by TCRdb reflects a much larger clone and differs at residue 11 from this DNA's translation, likely from a read error; the protein shown is the DNA's translation. The chain employs TRAV29/DV5 and TRDJ2; 7 bases fit TRDD3. V lost 0 bases, J lost 3 bases, and 17 bases stayed unmatched. The CDR3 has 19 amino acids. The germline gives CDR1 NSMFDY, CDR2 ISSIKDK. As DNA, the CDR3 is TGTGCAGCAAGCGCGCGTATTTACTGGGGTCGGCGAGTGACAGCACAACTCTTCTTT. Translating gives CAASARIYWGRRVTAQLFF.

With respect to this clone: TCRdb has a much larger clone's protein, which differs at residue 11 from the translation of this DNA, likely because of a read error; what is shown is the protein translated from the DNA. The rearrangement links TRDV1 to TRDJ1; D is possibly TRDD2 or TRDD3 (5 bases each). The CDR3 spans 20 residues. Germline values: CDR1 TSWWSYY, CDR2 QGS. V lost 0 bases, J lost 0 bases, and 23 bases lay in between. The CDR3: CALGELPFGLRGVYTDKLIF. The CDR3 region has the DNA TGTGCTCTTGGGGAACTCCCCTTCGGACTACGGGGGGTCTACACCGATAAACTCATCTTT.

A remark on this clone: Only one base separates this from a far larger clonotype, so it likely reflects a read error. The same CDR3 also results from other DNA sequences found in this sample. The CDR3 DNA sequence: TGTGCTCTTGGGTCCTCGCCCGACGCGGCTTTCTACAAATTTGACTGGGGGATGTACACCGATAAACTCATCTTT. Amino acid sequence: CALGSSPDAAFYKFDWGMYTDKLIF. This chain uses TRDV1 with TRDJ1; 10 nucleotides agree with TRDD3. Germline trimming cut 5 bases from V and 0 bases from J; bases unmatched to any gene: 33. Germline values: CDR1 TSWWSYY, CDR2 QGS. The CDR3 has 25 amino acids.

Worth noting for this clone: A read error likely explains this, since a far larger clone differs by one base. This CDR3 is also generated by other DNA sequences in the sample. The rearrangement uses TRDV1 and TRDJ1; TRDD3 aligns across 8 bases. The CDR3 has 20 residues. J gave up 0 bases and V 0 bases, and 15 bases lay outside the gene matches. Germline-derived CDR1 and CDR2 are TSWWSYY and QGS. The CDR3 nucleotides read TGTGCTCTTGGGGAACTCCCCTTCGGACTACTGGGGGTATACACCGATAAACTCATCTTT. This translates into CALGELPFGLLGVYTDKLIF.

Points on this clone: This is likely an artifact of a read error, given a far larger clone one base away. Other DNA sequences in the sample encode the same CDR3. The chain recombines TRDV1 with TRDJ1; 13 bases match TRDD3. The germline CDR1 and CDR2 sequences are TSWWSYY and QGS. The CDR3 extends over 27 amino acids. CDR3 nucleotide sequence: TGTGCTCTTGGCCCCCGAGGGGTCGGCCTTCCTAAGCCCGAGGTACTGGGGGATACGGGGTACACCGATAAGCTCATCTTT. Translation: CALGPRGVGLPKPEVLGDTGYTDKLIF.

Regarding this clone: With only one base between it and a far larger clone, this is likely a read error. Distinct nucleotide sequences in the sample also encode this CDR3. This chain's CDR3 is CALGERGFLLTGDSYTDKLIF. CDR3 sequence (DNA): TGTGCTCTTGGGGAACGAGGCTTTCTCCTTACTGGAGATTCGTACACCGATAAACTCATCTTT. The V and J genes are TRDV1 and TRDJ1; possibly TRDD3 for D (5 bases). Trimming took 1 base from V and 0 from J, leaving 27 bases between them. Germline CDR1 TSWWSYY, CDR2 QGS. The CDR3 runs to 21 residues.

Of note for this clone: TCRdb's entry gives the protein of a much larger clone, which mismatches this DNA's translation at residue 6, likely from a read error; the protein reported here is translated from the DNA. This chain links TRDV2 with TRDJ1; TRDD3 is a possible D gene (6 bases). Trimming shortened V by 3 bases and J by 1 base, and 20 bases separated the two germline ends. CDR3 length equals 17 residues. The V gene's germline CDR1 is GEAIGNYY and CDR2 EKD. This chain's CDR3 is CACDVSGVVPGTDKLIF. In DNA, the CDR3 is TGTGCCTGTGACGTCTCTGGGGTTGTACCCGGCACCGATAAACTCATCTTT.

This clone has a handful of counts. The protein in TCRdb stems from a much larger clone and differs at residue 17 from this DNA's translation, likely a read error; here the protein is translated from the DNA. The chain is built from TRDV1 and TRDJ1; 8 bases line up with TRDD3. The junction had 25 bases not matched to a gene; V was cut back by 0 bases and J by 4 bases. Germline assignment: CDR1 TSWWSYY and CDR2 QGS. This CDR3 spans 22 amino acids. CDR3 sequence (DNA): TGTGCTCTTGGGGAACTTGCCCACCTGTTGTCCGCTGGGGGAATTTACATCGATAAACTCATCTTT. Protein product: CALGELAHLLSAGGIYIDKLIF.

In the case of this clone: A far larger clone is one base from this, pointing to a likely read error. The same CDR3 is also encoded by other DNA sequences in this sample. V and J are TRDV1 and TRDJ3; 9 nucleotides agree with TRDD3. V was pared by 2 bases and J by 7 bases, with 24 bases of the junction left unmatched. The CDR3 totals 23 residues. CDR1 and CDR2 (germline): TSWWSYY, QGS. This CDR3 is CALGEILPRRAGGFPTDTRQMFF. The CDR3 region has the DNA TGTGCTCTTGGGGAAATTCTTCCTAGGAGGGCTGGGGGATTCCCCACAGACACCCGACAGATGTTTTTC.

Concerning this clone itself: A read error likely explains why the TCRdb protein, taken from a much larger clone, differs from this DNA's translation at residue 14; the protein shown is translated from the DNA. CDR3: CALGPRGVGLPKPAVLGDTGYTDKLIF. CDR3 coding DNA: TGTGCTCTTGGCCCCCGAGGGGTCGGCCTTCCTAAGCCCGCGGTACTGGGGGATACGGGGTACACCGATAAACTCATCTTT. This rearrangement joins TRDV1 to TRDJ1; 13 bases agree with TRDD3. Trimming cost V 6 bases and J 0 bases; bases outside gene matches: 37. Germline CDR1 is TSWWSYY and CDR2 is QGS. This CDR3 has 27 residues.

A remark on this clone: TCRdb has a much larger clone's protein, which differs at residue 12 from the translation of this DNA, likely because of a read error; what is shown is the protein translated from the DNA. The genes are TRDV3 and TRDJ1, with 8 bases matching TRDD3. Germline V lookup: CDR1 TVYSNPD, CDR2 GDNSRS (reference sequence). CDR3 size: 14 residues. The CDR3 bases are TGTGCCTTTGGCCGCTGGGGGAGACCGGGAAAACCCATCTTT. Its translation is CAFGRWGRPGKPIF.